The T cell receptor (beta chain) described here comes from a study of tumor and adjacent non-tumor tissue in lung cancer. General study findings and limits: Normal lung showed higher cumulative top 100 clone frequency than tumor.

RNA was extracted from bulk tissue without any cell sorting. TCRbeta libraries were built with three rounds of nested PCR, modified from ARM-PCR. Via MiXCR, TCRdb re-called the multiplex PCR reads, giving one row per CDR3 protein. The sample lists 91,000 or so distinct CDR3 sequences, less than 80% occurring once. This clonotype was seen ten or more times. What it binds is unknown. The source material was lung tumor tissue. This clonotype was sampled from a man in his fifties or sixties with non-small cell lung cancer.

CDR3 sequence reads: CASSLATGTQMAQYF. The CDR3 DNA sequence: TGTGCCAGCAGCTTAGCCACCGGGACCCAGATGGCGCAGTATTTT. The rearrangement joins TRBV7-9 to TRBJ2-3, with D tentatively TRBD1 or TRBD2 (5 bases each). From germline, CDR1 is SEHNR and CDR2 FQNEAQ (reference sequence). This CDR3 has 15 residues. V was shortened by 0 bases and J by 10 bases, with 17 bases between the two germline ends.